This TCR beta chain was sequenced during a study of blood T cell repertoires in COVID-19. Study-wide background: Spain, Italy and the United States supplied samples that represented acute and convalescent COVID-19.

Original processing notes: Reference gene primer amplification yielded estimated nucleated cell counts. Clones were read by immunoSEQ multiplex PCR, and TCRdb kept only the in-frame ones, dropping some. V and J calls and clone size are copied from that table; D and trimming were computed from the DNA. The data hold about 400,000 clones, with 86% observed a single time. The germline V gene encodes CDR1 SQVTM and CDR2 ANQGSEA. The V gene lost 7 bases and the J gene lost 1 base, with 7 bases spanning the gap. The CDR3 length is 11 residues. Input material: peripheral blood. The receptor was derived from a woman aged 25 to 45 with active or convalescent COVID-19. The gene calls are TRBV29-1 and TRBJ1-1; no definite D call. The CDR3 DNA reads TGCAGCGGATCAGAGAACACTGAAGCTTTCTTT. Amino acids: CSGSENTEAFF.